The 11 T cell receptor beta chains reported below all come from one sample, sequenced in a study of blood T cell repertoires in COVID-19. The table came from immunoSEQ multiplex PCR; TCRdb's copy has only in-frame clones and leaves some out. Altogether around 270,000 clones are present, 84% being singletons, with the ten largest covering 4% to 4.5%. Sequenced: peripheral blood. These receptors were collected from a man between 60 and 75 years old with acute or convalescent COVID-19.

The chain couples TRBV5-5 to TRBJ1-4; 7 bases align to TRBD1. This CDR3 is 16 amino acids long. Germline assignment: CDR1 SGHKS and CDR2 YYEKEE (reference sequence). The junction had 8 bases not matched to a gene; V was cut back by 2 bases and J by 4 bases. The CDR3 loop is CASSFAGGGLNEKLFF. In DNA form, the CDR3 reads TGTGCCAGCAGCTTTGCAGGAGGGGGCCTTAATGAAAAACTGTTTTTT.

This chain connects TRBV27 to TRBJ2-7; 7 nucleotides align to TRBD1. Germline values: CDR1 MNHEY, CDR2 SMNVEV (reference sequence). The J segment lost 6 bases and the V segment lost 5 bases, leaving 16 bases of the junction unmatched. The length of the CDR3 is 16 residues. The CDR3 reads CASSPWTGGLGLEQYF. The CDR3 DNA reads as TGTGCCAGCAGTCCATGGACAGGCGGCTTGGGTCTCGAGCAGTACTTC.

This clone was detected once. The chain has TRBV9 and TRBJ1-1; D ambiguous. The length of the CDR3 is 16 residues. Germline V CDR1 and CDR2: SGDLS, YYNGEE. Between the trimmed V and J ends, which lost 0 bases and 4 bases, there was a span of 16 bases. CDR3 bases: TGTGCCAGCAGCGTAGCTGTGGGCAGCGGGGTCACTGAAGCTTTCTTT. Its translation is CASSVAVGSGVTEAFF.

The rearrangement uses TRBV6-5 and TRBJ1-1, with D unclear. V was shortened by 6 bases and J by 5 bases, with 13 bases between the two germline ends. The CDR3 runs 13 residues. The germline V gene encodes CDR1 MNHEY and CDR2 SVGAGI. The DNA of the CDR3 is TGTGCCAGCAGCTCGGAGAGTCGGACTGAAGCTTTCTTT. Translating gives CASSSESRTEAFF.

This clone was seen more than once but under ten times. The V and J genes are TRBV11-3 and TRBJ2-2, with D maybe TRBD2 (6 bases). This CDR3 is 14 amino acids long. V lost 6 bases to trimming and J lost 1 base, with 9 bases between them. The V gene's germline CDR1 is SGHNT and CDR2 YENEEA. CDR3 coding DNA: TGTGCCAGCAGTTGGGACTTGAACACCGGGGAGCTGTTTTTT. It codes for CASSWDLNTGELFF.

The J gene is TRBJ1-5, the V gene TRBV9, with TRBD1 identical over 10 bases. In germline, CDR1 is SGDLS, CDR2 YYNGEE. This CDR3 has 17 residues. V gave up 1 base and J gave up 4 bases; unmatched junction bases: 8. CDR3 sequence reads: CASSVRTGGLLNQPQHF. CDR3 coding DNA: TGTGCCAGCAGCGTACGGACAGGGGGTTTGCTGAATCAGCCCCAGCATTTT.

This chain joins TRBV9 and TRBJ2-7; D possibly corresponds to TRBD2 (5 bases). The CDR3 has 13 residues. V lost 0 bases, J lost 7 bases, and 11 bases lay in between. The germline V gene has CDR1 SGDLS and CDR2 YYNGEE. In DNA, the CDR3 is TGTGCCAGCAGCGTAGGGGGTGAGGGTGAGCAGTACTTC. Translated, it gives CASSVGGEGEQYF.

This sequence joins TRBV2 and TRBJ2-1; 8 bases line up with TRBD1. Germline values: CDR1 SNHLY, CDR2 FYNNEI. This CDR3 region has 15 residues. The ends lost 5 bases at V and 4 bases at J; junction bases unmatched: 7. CDR3 in amino acids: CASSSGQGNYNEQFF. CDR3 sequence (DNA): TGTGCCAGCAGTTCTGGACAGGGAAATTACAATGAGCAGTTCTTC.

This sequence joins TRBV3-1 (or the pseudogene TRBV3-2) and TRBJ2-3; TRBD1 matches at 7 bases. The CDR3 is 15 amino acids. Per the germline V gene, CDR1 is LGHDT and CDR2 is YNNKEL (reference sequence). V was clipped by 1 base and J by 5 bases; unmatched bases: 6. CDR3 in amino acids: CASSQVRRGRDTQYF. CDR3 nucleotide sequence: TGTGCCAGCAGCCAAGTCCGCAGGGGGAGAGATACGCAGTATTTT.

CDR3 in DNA: TGTGCCAGCAGCTTAGTTAGCGGGAGGCCCGATACGCAGTATTTT. This translates into CASSLVSGRPDTQYF. This chain connects TRBV7-2 to TRBJ2-3; 10 nucleotides line up with TRBD2. CDR1 and CDR2 (germline): SGHTA, FQGNSA. V was pared by 1 base and J by 6 bases, with 4 bases of the junction left unmatched. The CDR3 contains 15 residues.

This chain uses TRBV7-2 with TRBJ2-7; 11 nucleotides agree with TRBD2. The germline CDR1 and CDR2 sequences are SGHTA and FQGNSA. The CDR3 has 16 amino acids. V was clipped by 0 bases and J by 2 bases; unmatched bases: 3. The CDR3 region is CASSLALAGGTYEQYF. The CDR3 bases are TGTGCCAGCAGCTTAGCTCTAGCGGGAGGTACCTACGAGCAGTACTTC.